This T cell receptor beta chain was observed in a study of blood T cell repertoires in COVID-19. Study context: Sites across the United States, Italy and Spain contributed samples from acute and convalescent COVID-19. Nucleic acid was either cDNA or gDNA, and it came from T cells, B-cell-depleted T cells, or PBMCs.

V was pared by 0 bases and J by 5 bases, with 12 bases of the junction left unmatched. Germline values: CDR1 LGHNA, CDR2 YSLEER. This CDR3 region has 17 residues. In the original workflow: Estimates of nucleated cell counts were drawn from the amplification of reference gene primers. Some clones are missing from TCRdb's copy, which holds only in-frame ones; the method was immunoSEQ multiplex PCR. The V and J calls and the clone size are those of that table, but D and trimming were determined from the DNA. The table has about 330,000 clones, more than 80% seen once. The TCR originated in a man aged 18 to 29 who had recovered from COVID-19. V is TRBV4-3 and J is TRBJ1-1; 7 bases are a match to TRBD1. The specimen sequenced was peripheral blood. In nucleotides, the CDR3 is TGCGCCAGCAGCCAAGATAGGGAGAGGGGGCGAGGGACTGAAGCTTTCTTT. Protein product: CASSQDRERGRGTEAFF.